This TCR beta chain was retrieved from a study of blood T cell repertoires in COVID-19. Turning to the study itself: Both acute and convalescent COVID-19 samples were obtained from the United States, Italy and Spain.

This CDR3 spans 12 amino acids. Trimming cost V 6 bases and J 6 bases, with 8 bases left between them. This clone was seen a single time. Per the original data handling: Researchers report that nucleated cell counts were estimated from reference gene primer amplification. Data came from immunoSEQ multiplex PCR; TCRdb stores just in-frame clones and leaves some out. D and trimming were read from the DNA, whereas the V and J calls and clone size are those reported in that table. This sample has under 150,000 clones, with approximately 85% found just once. The sample comprised peripheral blood. The rearrangement joins TRBV12-3 or TRBV12-4 to TRBJ2-2, with D uncertain. This sequence originates from a human donor in a cohort sampled during active COVID-19. The CDR3 DNA reads as TGTGCCAGCAGCCCAGAGGCCGGGGAGCTGTTTTTT. Its protein product is CASSPEAGELFF.